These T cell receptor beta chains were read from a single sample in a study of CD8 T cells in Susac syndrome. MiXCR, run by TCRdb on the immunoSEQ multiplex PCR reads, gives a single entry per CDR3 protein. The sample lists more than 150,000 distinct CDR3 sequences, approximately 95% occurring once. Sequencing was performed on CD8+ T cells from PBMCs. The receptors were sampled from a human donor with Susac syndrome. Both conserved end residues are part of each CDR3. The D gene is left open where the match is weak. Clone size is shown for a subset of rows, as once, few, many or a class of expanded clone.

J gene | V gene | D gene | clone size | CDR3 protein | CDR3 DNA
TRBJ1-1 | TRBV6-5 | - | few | CASSYSGEFAEAFF | TGTGCCAGCAGTTACTCAGGGGAGTTCGCTGAAGCTTTCTTT
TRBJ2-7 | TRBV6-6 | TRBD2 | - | CASSSSGATYEQYF | TGTGCCAGCAGTTCTAGCGGGGCTACCTACGAGCAGTACTTC
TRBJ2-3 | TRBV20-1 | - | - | CSAHELDTQYF | TGCAGTGCCCACGAGCTAGATACGCAGTATTTT
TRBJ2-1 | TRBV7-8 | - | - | CASIFGASYNEQFF | TGTGCCAGCATCTTTGGGGCGTCCTACAATGAGCAGTTCTTC
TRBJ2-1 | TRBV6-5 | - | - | CASKTGYNEQFF | TGTGCCAGCAAAACGGGGTACAATGAGCAGTTCTTC
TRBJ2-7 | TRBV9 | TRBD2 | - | CASSPGGTSYEQYF | TGTGCCAGCAGCCCGGGTGGGACTAGCTACGAGCAGTACTTC
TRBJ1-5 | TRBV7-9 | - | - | CASSFSDGNQPQHF | TGTGCCAGCAGCTTTAGTGACGGGAATCAGCCCCAGCATTTT
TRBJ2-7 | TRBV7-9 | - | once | CASSLIGSADEQYF | TGTGCCAGCAGCCTAATCGGGTCAGCAGACGAGCAGTACTTC
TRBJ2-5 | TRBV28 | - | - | CASSFDVQRLQETQYF | TGTGCCAGCAGTTTTGACGTGCAGAGACTACAAGAGACCCAGTACTTC
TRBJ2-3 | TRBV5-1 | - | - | CASSRDGADTQYF | TGCGCCAGCAGCAGGGACGGGGCAGATACGCAGTATTTT
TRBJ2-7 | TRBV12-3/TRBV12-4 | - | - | CASSHGQGQYF | TGTGCCAGCAGTCACGGACAAGGGCAGTACTTC
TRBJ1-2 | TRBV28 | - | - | CASSLGGATGMNYGYTF | TGTGCCAGCAGTTTAGGTGGCGCGACAGGAATGAACTATGGCTACACCTTC
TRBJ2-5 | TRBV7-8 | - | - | CASSQGQGGREETQYF | TGTGCCAGCAGCCAGGGGCAGGGAGGGAGAGAAGAGACCCAGTACTTC
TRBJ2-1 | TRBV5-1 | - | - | CASTETNYNEQFF | TGCGCCAGCACGGAGACTAACTACAATGAGCAGTTCTTC
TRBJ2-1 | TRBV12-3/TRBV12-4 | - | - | CASSLSGPNEQFF | TGTGCCAGCAGTTTATCGGGGCCCAATGAGCAGTTCTTC
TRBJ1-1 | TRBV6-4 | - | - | CASRRTPEAFF | TGTGCCAGCAGAAGGACACCTGAAGCTTTCTTT
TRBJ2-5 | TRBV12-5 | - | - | CASGLVGGWETQYF | TGTGCTAGTGGTTTGGTTGGTGGGTGGGAGACCCAGTACTTC
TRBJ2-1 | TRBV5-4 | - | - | CASSFRVLQGNNEQFF | TGTGCCAGCAGCTTTCGTGTACTGCAGGGGAACAATGAGCAGTTCTTC
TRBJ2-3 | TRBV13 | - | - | CASRLGLVTDTQYF | TGTGCCAGCAGACTAGGGTTGGTCACAGATACGCAGTATTTT
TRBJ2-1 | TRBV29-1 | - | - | CSVEQGVGYNEQFF | TGCAGCGTGGAACAGGGAGTGGGCTACAATGAGCAGTTCTTC
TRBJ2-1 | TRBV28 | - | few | CASSFNGNEQFF | TGTGCCAGCAGTTTTAATGGGAATGAGCAGTTCTTC
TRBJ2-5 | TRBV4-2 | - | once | CASSQGQSRRGETQYF | TGTGCCAGCAGCCAAGGGCAATCTAGGCGGGGAGAGACCCAGTACTTC
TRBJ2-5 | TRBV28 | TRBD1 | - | CASRTGLDRAQYF | TGTGCCAGCAGGACAGGGTTAGATAGGGCCCAGTACTTC
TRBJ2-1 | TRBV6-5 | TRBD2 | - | CASSAGTSVNEQFF | TGTGCCAGCAGTGCCGGGACTAGCGTCAATGAGCAGTTCTTC